The next 20 T cell receptor beta chains were all read from a single sample in a study of T cell changes during pregnancy in multiple sclerosis. Data came from immunoSEQ multiplex PCR; TCRdb stores just in-frame clones and leaves some out. The table records about 42,000 clones, 88% of them present only once. The source material was CD4+ T cells from peripheral blood mononuclear cells, sampled in the second trimester of pregnancy. The receptors here all came from a female donor with multiple sclerosis, enrolled in a pregnancy study.

This clone was recorded only once. Written as DNA, the CDR3 is TGTGCCAGCAGTAACCAGGGAAATGAGCAGTTCTTC. This translates into CASSNQGNEQFF. V is TRBV2 and J is TRBJ2-1, with D possibly TRBD1 on 5 matching bases. V lost 5 bases, J lost 7 bases, and 9 bases lay in between. This CDR3 comprises 12 residues. Germline assignment: CDR1 SNHLY and CDR2 FYNNEI.

This rearrangement joins TRBV2 to TRBJ2-3, with a weak D call TRBD1 (6 bases). The CDR3 length is 14 residues. Trimming left V 11 bases short and J 4 bases short, with 19 bases between. From germline, CDR1 is SNHLY and CDR2 FYNNEI. CDR3 loop: CASRKGELADTQYF. The CDR3 coding sequence is TGTGCCTCTCGCAAGGGGGAGTTGGCAGATACGCAGTATTTT.

The rearrangement links TRBV11-2 to TRBJ2-7; D gene ambiguous. This CDR3 is 13 amino acids long. The germline CDR1 and CDR2 sequences are SGHAT and FQNNGV. Trimming cost V 0 bases and J 2 bases, with 5 bases left between them. In DNA form, the CDR3 reads TGTGCCAGCAGCTTAGACCCTCCCTACGAGCAGTACTTC. Its translation: CASSLDPPYEQYF.

This clone showed up just once. This chain joins TRBV27 and TRBJ1-2; perhaps TRBD1 as D (5 bases). The CDR3 is 13 amino acids. Germline CDR1 reads MNHEY; CDR2 reads SMNVEV (reference sequence). V was cut by 3 bases and J by 6 bases, with 11 bases left in between. DNA of the CDR3: TGTGCCAGCAGTTTCATGGGGCACAATGGCTACACCTTC. Protein sequence: CASSFMGHNGYTF.

The V and J genes are TRBV9 and TRBJ1-1; TRBD1 is a possible D gene (5 bases). Between the trimmed V and J ends, which lost 0 bases and 5 bases, there was a span of 11 bases. In germline, CDR1 is SGDLS, CDR2 YYNGEE. This CDR3 contains 14 residues. Here the CDR3 reads CASSVGAGMTEAFF. CDR3 coding DNA: TGTGCCAGCAGCGTAGGTGCAGGGATGACTGAAGCTTTCTTT.

The gene calls are TRBV4-2 and TRBJ2-1; D perhaps matches TRBD1 (6 bases). V was clipped by 0 bases and J by 2 bases, with 14 bases between them. In germline, CDR1 is LGHNA, CDR2 YNFKEQ. CDR3 length: 17 residues. The CDR3: CASSQEGRGLPYNEQFF. In DNA form, the CDR3 reads TGTGCCAGCAGCCAAGAAGGAAGGGGGTTACCCTACAATGAGCAGTTCTTC.

This chain links TRBV19 with TRBJ2-6, with 7 bases matching TRBD1. The V gene's germline CDR1 is LNHDA and CDR2 SQIVND (reference sequence). The V segment lost 5 bases and the J segment 0 bases; nucleotides outside the gene matches: 10. CDR3 length: 18 amino acids. CDR3: CASSFPPGQSSGANVLTF. The CDR3 DNA reads TGTGCCAGTAGTTTTCCACCGGGACAGAGCTCTGGGGCCAACGTCCTGACTTTC.

This clone was observed a handful of times. CDR3 nucleotide sequence: TGTGCCTGCACAGGCGACTCTGGAAACACCATATATTTT. As protein: CACTGDSGNTIYF. The chain links TRBV19 to TRBJ1-3, with D possibly TRBD1 on 5 matching bases. With 11 bases removed from V and 0 bases from J, the gap between germline ends came to 11 bases. This CDR3 is 13 amino acids long. Per germline, CDR1 LNHDA and CDR2 SQIVND (reference sequence).

In this sample, this clone turned up a few times. The chain carries TRBV6-5 and TRBJ2-3; D is undetermined. V lost 7 bases and J lost 5, with 13 bases in between. Germline V gene lookup returns CDR1 MNHEY and CDR2 SVGAGI. The length of the CDR3 is 13 residues. The CDR3: CASKRLVEDTQYF. The CDR3 coding sequence is TGTGCCAGCAAGAGACTGGTTGAAGATACGCAGTATTTT.

Only one count was recorded for this clone. The chain joins TRBV14 to TRBJ1-2; D is perhaps TRBD1 (6 bases). The V end was cut by 0 bases, the J end by 3 bases, with 11 bases between. CDR3 size: 15 residues. Germline assignment: CDR1 SGHDN and CDR2 FVKESK. The CDR3 spells CASSQDTGKYYGYTF. CDR3 DNA sequence: TGTGCCAGCAGCCAAGACACAGGGAAATACTATGGCTACACCTTC.

This clone appeared once. CDR3 in DNA: TGCGCCAGCAGCTTGGATGGGGCCCCAATGACAGATACGCAGTATTTT. It encodes CASSLDGAPMTDTQYF. This chain joins TRBV5-1 and TRBJ2-3; D might be TRBD1 (5 bases). This CDR3 has 16 residues. Germline CDR1 reads SGHRS; CDR2 reads YFSETQ. Trimming pared 0 bases from V and 3 bases from J, leaving 14 bases between.

The chain recombines TRBV29-1 with TRBJ2-3, with 9 nucleotides matching TRBD1. The CDR3 spans 13 residues. The germline gives CDR1 SQVTM, CDR2 ANQGSEA. CDR3 protein: CSTGGTNTDTQYF. DNA of the CDR3: TGCTCGACAGGGGGTACAAACACAGATACGCAGTATTTT.

The J gene is TRBJ2-1, the V gene TRBV9; the D gene is possibly TRBD2 (6 bases). Germline CDR1 reads SGDLS; CDR2 reads YYNGEE. The CDR3 covers 12 residues. The germline V and J ends were trimmed by 0 bases and 9 bases, with 7 bases remaining between them. The CDR3 DNA reads TGTGCCAGCAGCGTAGCGGGAGTTGAGCAGTTCTTC. This translates into CASSVAGVEQFF.

The chain is built from TRBV5-4 and TRBJ2-7; 7 bases fit TRBD2. The V gene end was trimmed by 3 bases and the J gene end by 0 bases; junction bases not matched to a gene: 6. Germline loops: CDR1 SGHNT, CDR2 YYREEE (reference sequence). CDR3 length: 15 residues. This chain's CDR3 is CASSYRRGGSYEQYF. The CDR3, as DNA: TGTGCCAGCAGCTACAGACGCGGGGGCTCCTACGAGCAGTACTTC.

A few counts support this clone. The rearrangement links TRBV4-2 to TRBJ1-1, with D hard to call. Trimming stripped 1 base from V and 0 bases from J, with 12 bases between. This CDR3 contains 16 residues. Per germline, CDR1 LGHNA and CDR2 YNFKEQ. The CDR3 sequence is CASSQVRTTLNTEAFF. Here the CDR3 DNA reads TGTGCCAGCAGCCAAGTCCGCACGACACTGAACACTGAAGCTTTCTTT.

The V gene is TRBV30, the J gene TRBJ2-7, with D perhaps TRBD1 (6 bases). CDR3 length equals 13 residues. V was cut by 1 base and J by 7 bases, with 14 bases left in between. From germline, CDR1 is GTSNPN and CDR2 SVGIG (reference sequence). Here the CDR3 reads CAWSGRAQGEQYF. CDR3 DNA sequence: TGTGCCTGGAGTGGGCGGGCGCAGGGGGAGCAGTACTTC.

Concerning this clone itself: The same CDR3 arises from other DNA sequences in this sample as well. This rearrangement joins TRBV5-1 to TRBJ2-1, with D unresolved. Deletions cut 7 bases from V and 0 bases from J, with 8 bases between. Germline CDR1 and CDR2: SGHRS and YFSETQ. The CDR3 loop spans 13 amino acids. The CDR3, as DNA: TGCGCCAGCTCATCGAGCTCCTACAATGAGCAGTTCTTC. It is translated as CASSSSSYNEQFF.

This chain links TRBV19 with TRBJ2-1; a weak D match, TRBD1 (6 bases). Germline V gene sequence: CDR1 LNHDA, CDR2 SQIVND (reference sequence). Trimming stripped 7 bases from V and 2 bases from J, with 9 bases between. The CDR3 extends over 13 amino acids. This chain's CDR3 is CASKRGTYNEQFF. The DNA for the CDR3 is TGTGCCAGTAAGAGGGGGACCTACAATGAGCAGTTCTTC. Based on the CDR3 plus reference TRBV19 and TRBJ2-1, the full variable domain is DGGITQSPKYLFRKEGQNVTLSCEQNLNHDAMYWYRQDPGQGLRLIYYSQIVNDFQKGDIAEGYSVSREKKESFPLTVTSAQKNPTAFYLCASKRGTYNEQFFGPGTRLTVL.

The rearrangement joins TRBV14 to TRBJ2-1; TRBD2 aligns across 13 bases. The CDR3 is 17 residues long. From germline, CDR1 is SGHDN and CDR2 FVKESK. V shed 4 bases, J shed 1 base, and the junction held 4 bases outside the gene matches. CDR3 amino acids: CASSPGTSGMSYNEQFF. CDR3 bases: TGTGCCAGCAGCCCCGGGACTAGCGGGATGTCCTACAATGAGCAGTTCTTC. Using reference TRBV14 and TRBJ2-1 for the parts outside the CDR3, the full variable domain is EAGVTQFPSHSVIEKGQTVTLRCDPISGHDNLYWYRRVMGKEIKFLLHFVKESKQDESGMPNNRFLAERTGGTYSTLKVQPAELEDSGVYFCASSPGTSGMSYNEQFFGPGTRLTVL.

In its sample, this clone was seen a few times. The chain employs TRBV7-2 and TRBJ1-4, with 11 bases lining up with TRBD1. The V and J ends lost 5 bases and 7 bases, in that order; junction bases with no gene match: 6. The V gene's germline CDR1 is SGHTA and CDR2 FQGNSA. This CDR3 is 15 amino acids long. The CDR3 here is CASSPPGTGGEKLFF. The CDR3 region has the DNA TGTGCCAGCAGCCCCCCCGGGACAGGGGGTGAAAAACTGTTTTTT. Full variable domain (rest looked up from reference TRBV7-2 and TRBJ1-4): GAGVSQSPSNKVTEKGKDVELRCDPISGHTALYWYRQSLGQGLEFLIYFQGNSAPDKSGLPSDRFSAERTGGSVSTLTIQRTQQEDSAVYLCASSPPGTGGEKLFFGSGTQLSVL.